The T cell receptor (beta chain) under discussion was sequenced for a study of blood T cells in healthy people across ages. Then a second PCR, running about 6 to 11 cycles, was carried out with a sample-barcoded 5' primer and a J-beta primer mix. No fewer than 3 million CDR3-containing paired-end reads came from each sample. TCRdb called the 5' RACE reads again in MiXCR, with one record for every CDR3 protein. In the table there are 250,000 to 300,000 distinct CDR3 sequences, roughly 26% of which are singletons. This clonotype has at least ten counts. The sample was blood. The TCR originated in a woman in her 70s in good health.

CDR3 nucleotide sequence: TGCAGCGTTCCAAAAACTTCTGGTAGGGGGGAGCTGTTTTTT. Amino acids: CSVPKTSGRGELFF. The V gene is TRBV29-1, the J gene TRBJ2-2; D unresolved. This CDR3 comprises 14 residues. Germline CDR1 is SQVTM and CDR2 is ANQGSEA. V was pared by 5 bases and J by 8 bases, with 18 bases between.